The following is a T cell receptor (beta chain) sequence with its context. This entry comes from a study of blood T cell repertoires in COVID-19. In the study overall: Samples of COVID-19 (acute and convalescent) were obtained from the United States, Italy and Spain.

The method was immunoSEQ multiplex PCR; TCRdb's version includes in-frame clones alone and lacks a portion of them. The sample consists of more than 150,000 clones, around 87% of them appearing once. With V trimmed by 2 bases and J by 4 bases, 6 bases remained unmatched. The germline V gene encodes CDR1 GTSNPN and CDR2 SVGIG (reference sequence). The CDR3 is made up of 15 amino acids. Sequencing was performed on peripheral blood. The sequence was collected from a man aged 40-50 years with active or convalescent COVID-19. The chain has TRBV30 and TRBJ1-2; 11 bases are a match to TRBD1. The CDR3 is CAWSSPGQGVYGYTF. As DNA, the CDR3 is TGTGCCTGGAGTTCGCCGGGACAGGGGGTCTATGGCTACACCTTC.